This T cell receptor (beta chain) was captured by sequencing in a study of monozygotic twins with cystic fibrosis. Study-wide points: Low clonality (median 0.0095) suggested a mostly naive repertoire. Co-twins had the most similar V usage for 13 of 16 pairs, J for 8. Shared CDR3 numbers were not associated with age, concordance or severity. Nucleotide-identical clonotype sharing was significantly higher within monozygotic CF twin pairs than between unrelated CF individuals.

Generated by immunoSEQ multiplex PCR, the TCRdb table keeps only in-frame clones and is missing some. This sample has 800 to 1,100 clones, with more than 85% found just once. CDR3 length: 15 amino acids. Trimming at V came to 5 bases and at J to 5 bases, leaving 9 bases not matched to a gene. Germline CDR1 reads MNHNY; CDR2 reads SVGAGI (reference sequence). This clone was observed a single time. Its antigen is currently unknown. V gene TRBV6-6 combines with J gene TRBJ1-3, with 7 bases lining up with TRBD1. Sequenced material: blood. The receptor's source is a boy between 10 and 17 years old with cystic fibrosis. CDR3 bases: TGTGCCAGCAGTGCTAGGACAGGAGGGAGAAACACCATATATTTT. Amino acid sequence: CASSARTGGRNTIYF.